The 26 T cell receptor beta chains listed next were all sequenced from one sample in a study of T-cell reconstitution after alpha-beta-depleted transplantation in children. Preparation of the TCRbeta library used unique molecular identifiers. TCRdb re-called the PCR reads with MiXCR, one entry per CDR3 protein. The table includes 540,000 or so distinct CDR3 sequences, under 30% detected once. Sequencing was performed on PBMCs, mostly from graft donor cells, taken 360 days after TCRalphabeta/CD19-depleted stem cell transplant. These receptors all come from a boy younger than two who had a stem cell transplant for acute myeloid leukemia, so the T cells may come from the graft donor.

This clonotype came up a few times. The rearrangement joins TRBV4-3 to TRBJ2-7, with D maybe TRBD1 (6 bases). V dropped 0 bases and J dropped 7 bases, with 25 bases sitting between them. This CDR3 contains 18 residues. Germline assignment: CDR1 LGHNA and CDR2 YSLEER. The CDR3, as DNA: TGCGCCAGCAGCCAAGATCTAGGGGGTACCTCTCCCCGCGATGAGCAGTACTTC. This codes for CASSQDLGGTSPRDEQYF.

This clonotype was recorded a few times. The chain joins TRBV20-1 to TRBJ2-7, with a possible D match to TRBD2 (7 bases). CDR3 length: 14 amino acids. Trimming left V 6 bases short and J 2 bases short, with 17 bases between. From germline, CDR1 is DFQATT and CDR2 SNEGSKA (reference sequence). This CDR3 is CSAQPGGAAYEQYV. CDR3 sequence (DNA): TGCAGTGCGCAGCCTGGGGGGGCCGCCTACGAGCAGTACGTC.

This clonotype was detected ten times or more. The J gene is TRBJ2-1, the V gene TRBV4-1; a weak D match, TRBD2 (5 bases). The CDR3 totals 16 residues. Trimming took off 1 base at V and 0 bases at J, with 10 bases between the two ends. The germline CDR1 and CDR2 sequences are MGHRA and YSYEKL. CDR3: CASSQAERSSYNEQFF. For the CDR3, the DNA is TGCGCCAGCAGCCAAGCAGAGCGGAGCTCCTACAATGAGCAGTTCTTC.

This clonotype showed up just a few times. The CDR3 DNA reads as TGTGCCAGCAGCCCGCCGGGACAGGGGGCGAAGGGCTACACCTTC. This codes for CASSPPGQGAKGYTF. V is TRBV11-1 and J is TRBJ1-2, with 12 bases fitting TRBD1. There are 15 residues in the CDR3. The ends lost 5 bases at V and 8 bases at J; junction bases unmatched: 9. Germline CDR1 is SGHAT and CDR2 is FQDESV (reference sequence).

The chain combines TRBV6-1 with TRBJ2-7, with a tentative D call TRBD2 (7 bases). The V and J ends lost 6 bases and 2 bases respectively, with 17 bases between them. Germline loops: CDR1 MNHNS, CDR2 SASEGT. The CDR3 is 15 amino acids. CDR3 nucleotides: TGTGCCAGCAGCTCCGGGGGGACAAGTACCTACGAGCAGTACGTC. Translating it yields CASSSGGTSTYEQYV.

With regard to this clonotype: Sequence at one end of the junction differs from germline and may be a read error. This chain uses TRBV6-1 with TRBJ2-5; TRBD2 might be the D (6 bases). Germline lookup yields CDR1 MNHNS and CDR2 SASEGT. The CDR3 sequence is 14 residues long. The DNA for the CDR3 is TGTGCCGGCAGCCTCCGGGGGATCCAAGAGACCCAGTACTTC. Translated, it gives CAGSLRGIQETQYF.

In this sample, this clonotype turned up a few times. The rearrangement joins TRBV11-2 to TRBJ2-3; 15 nucleotides line up with TRBD2. This CDR3 is 19 amino acids long. Trimming removed 5 bases from V and 1 base from J; junction bases left unmatched: 10. CDR1 and CDR2 from the germline V gene are SGHAT and FQNNGV. CDR3 nucleotide sequence: TGTGCCAGCAGCCGTTCCGGGACTAGCGGGGGGACCCGCACAGATACGCAGTATTTT. This encodes CASSRSGTSGGTRTDTQYF.

This clonotype was seen at least ten times. V and J are TRBV3-1 and TRBJ2-5; maybe TRBD2 (5 bases). CDR1 is LGHDT and CDR2 is YNNKEL in the germline V gene (reference sequence). The length of the CDR3 is 18 residues. The V end lost 6 bases, the J end lost 4 bases, and 27 bases lay between the germline ends. The CDR3, as DNA: TGTGCCAGCAGGGACTGGAGAGCCAGACCTCCCGATTCAGAGACCCAGTACTTC. The encoded protein is CASRDWRARPPDSETQYF.

This clonotype was observed a handful of times. The V call is TRBV4-3, the J call TRBJ2-1; D might be TRBD2 (7 bases). Germline CDR1 and CDR2: LGHNA and YSLEER. The CDR3 length is 14 residues. Trimming pared 0 bases from V and 9 bases from J, leaving 12 bases between. The CDR3 is CASSQDGGAGEQFF. As DNA, the CDR3 is TGCGCCAGCAGCCAAGATGGGGGGGCGGGTGAGCAGTTCTTC.

This clonotype has a count of ten or more. This chain uses TRBV29-1 with TRBJ2-1, with 10 bases matching TRBD1. Germline-derived CDR1 and CDR2 are SQVTM and ANQGSEA. The CDR3 loop spans 16 amino acids. Germline trimming cut 2 bases from V and 5 bases from J; bases unmatched to any gene: 9. The CDR3 here is CSVEKPRDRGHNEQFF. The CDR3 nucleotides are TGCAGCGTTGAAAAGCCCCGGGACAGGGGACACAATGAGCAGTTCTTC.

This clonotype was seen a few times. This chain joins TRBV27 and TRBJ2-5; 7 positions match TRBD1. The ends lost 1 base at V and 2 bases at J; junction bases unmatched: 4. CDR1 MNHEY and CDR2 SMNVEV come from the germline V gene (reference sequence). This CDR3 is built from 15 residues. This chain's CDR3 is CASSLWAGGQETQYF. The CDR3 nucleotides are TGTGCCAGCAGTTTATGGGCAGGGGGTCAAGAGACCCAGTACTTC.

V is TRBV7-9 and J is TRBJ1-2; TRBD1 might be the D (5 bases). Germline CDR1 is SEHNR and CDR2 is FQNEAQ (reference sequence). The V end was cut by 7 bases, the J end by 13 bases, with 22 bases between. The CDR3 is 13 amino acids. The CDR3 spells CASNPRDEEDFTF. The CDR3 region has the DNA TGTGCCAGCAACCCACGGGACGAAGAAGATTTCACCTTC.

Only a few counts were recorded for this clonotype. The gene calls are TRBV29-1 and TRBJ2-2; 11 nucleotides agree with TRBD1. Germline V gene lookup returns CDR1 SQVTM and CDR2 ANQGSEA. This CDR3 spans 15 amino acids. V gave up 7 bases and J gave up 7 bases; unmatched junction bases: 11. The CDR3 DNA reads TGCAGCGCAAACCGGGACAGGGGGATCGGCGGGGAGCTGTTTTTT. It codes for CSANRDRGIGGELFF.

This clonotype was recorded many times. This rearrangement joins TRBV20-1 to TRBJ2-1, with D perhaps TRBD1 (5 bases). The CDR3 is 15 amino acids. Trimming pared 0 bases from V and 9 bases from J, leaving 18 bases between. Germline lookup yields CDR1 DFQATT and CDR2 SNEGSKA (reference sequence). CDR3 residues: CSARDGAGFLSEQFF. The CDR3 DNA sequence: TGCAGTGCTAGAGATGGCGCAGGGTTCTTAAGTGAGCAGTTCTTC.

This clonotype was picked up a small number of times. V and J are TRBV12-3 or TRBV12-4 and TRBJ1-1, with 7 bases matching TRBD1. V dropped 7 bases and J dropped 6; count of bases not matched to a gene: 11. The CDR3 extends over 14 amino acids. The CDR3 protein is CASTPTGRWAEAFF. The CDR3 bases are TGTGCCAGCACCCCGACAGGGCGGTGGGCTGAAGCTTTCTTT.

This clonotype has at least ten counts. The rearrangement links TRBV12-3 or TRBV12-4 to TRBJ1-1, with D perhaps matching TRBD1 (5 bases). This CDR3 contains 14 residues. Trimming removed 5 bases from V and 1 base from J, with 11 bases in between. CDR3 loop: CASSIRGQNTEAFF. The CDR3 DNA follows: TGTGCCAGCAGTATCCGGGGCCAGAACACTGAAGCTTTCTTT.

This clonotype was seen a handful of times. The chain has TRBV7-2 and TRBJ2-7, with TRBD2 as a possible D gene (6 bases). Germline CDR1 reads SGHTA; CDR2 reads FQGNSA. The CDR3 runs to 15 residues. Trimming left V 1 base short and J 3 bases short, with 13 bases between. CDR3 amino acids: CASSLGRVSLYEQYF. DNA of the CDR3: TGTGCCAGCAGCTTAGGGAGGGTATCCCTCTACGAGCAGTACTTC.

The table lists this clonotype with a few counts. This chain links TRBV4-2 with TRBJ1-5; TRBD1 matches 8 bases. From germline, CDR1 is LGHNA and CDR2 YNFKEQ. The CDR3 totals 17 residues. The junction had 8 bases not matched to a gene; V was cut back by 4 bases and J by 0 bases. The CDR3 sequence: CASSREGTGYSNQPQHF. CDR3 sequence (DNA): TGTGCCAGCAGCCGAGAGGGGACAGGCTATAGCAATCAGCCCCAGCATTTT.

For the CDR3, the DNA is TGTGCCAGCAATTTAGCGGGGGGTTTCGCTAATGAGCAGTTCTTC. The encoded protein is CASNLAGGFANEQFF. This sequence joins TRBV13 and TRBJ2-1; 10 positions match TRBD2. This CDR3 spans 15 amino acids. V was clipped by 7 bases and J by 7 bases; unmatched bases: 10. The germline gives CDR1 PRHDT, CDR2 FYEKMQ (reference sequence).

This clonotype was seen a few times. The genes are TRBV20-1 and TRBJ2-6; 8 nucleotides match TRBD1. The CDR3 has 17 residues. Germline CDR1 DFQATT, CDR2 SNEGSKA (reference sequence). V shed 6 bases, J shed 1 base, and the junction held 11 bases outside the gene matches. The CDR3 loop is CSARDRTENSGANVLTF. In DNA, the CDR3 is TGCAGTGCCAGGGACAGGACGGAAAATTCTGGGGCCAACGTCCTGACTTTC.

This clonotype was recorded at least ten times. V usage is TRBV6-1 and J usage is TRBJ1-6; no firm D call. Trimming removed 4 bases from V and 7 bases from J, with 17 bases in between. The CDR3 sequence is 16 residues long. CDR1 is MNHNS and CDR2 is SASEGT in the germline V gene. The CDR3 region has the DNA TGTGCCAGCAGTGCCCGTTCGGGGAGAGGGAATTCACCCCTCCACTTT. It encodes CASSARSGRGNSPLHF.

This clonotype showed up many times. V is TRBV20-1 and J is TRBJ2-2; D gene ambiguous. CDR3 length: 15 amino acids. Germline V gene sequence: CDR1 DFQATT, CDR2 SNEGSKA (reference sequence). The V gene lost 6 bases and the J gene lost 1 base, with 15 bases spanning the gap. Written as DNA, the CDR3 is TGCAGTGCCTTGGGGTGGATAAAGAACACCGGGGAGCTGTTTTTT. Translation: CSALGWIKNTGELFF.

This clonotype was observed at least ten times. This rearrangement joins TRBV20-1 to TRBJ1-5; maybe TRBD1 (5 bases). The CDR3 covers 15 residues. V was shortened by 0 bases and J by 9 bases, with 18 bases between the two germline ends. Germline V CDR1 and CDR2: DFQATT, SNEGSKA (reference sequence). CDR3 amino acids: CSARDRDSFPLPQHF. CDR3 nucleotides: TGCAGTGCTAGAGATAGAGACAGCTTCCCACTGCCCCAGCATTTT.

J is TRBJ2-1 and V is TRBV5-1; D uncertain. Germline V gene lookup returns CDR1 SGHRS and CDR2 YFSETQ. CDR3 length: 15 residues. Trimming shortened V by 4 bases and J by 7 bases, and 18 bases separated the two germline ends. CDR3 sequence: CASSKGGELINEQFF. In DNA form, the CDR3 reads TGCGCCAGCAGCAAGGGCGGAGAGTTGATAAATGAGCAGTTCTTC.

This chain uses TRBV20-1 with TRBJ2-4; a possible D gene is TRBD1 (8 bases). CDR1 is DFQATT and CDR2 is SNEGSKA in the germline V gene (reference sequence). This CDR3 is 17 amino acids long. Between the trimmed V and J ends, which lost 1 base and 2 bases, there was a span of 18 bases. The CDR3 here is CSARAYRGEGSKNIQYF. DNA for the CDR3: TGCAGTGCTAGAGCTTACAGGGGGGAGGGATCCAAAAACATTCAGTACTTC.

In this sample, this clonotype turned up many times. The chain employs TRBV5-1 and TRBJ2-3; D call uncertain. The germline V gene has CDR1 SGHRS and CDR2 YFSETQ. The CDR3 covers 17 residues. Trimming cost V 1 base and J 5 bases, with 20 bases left between them. For the CDR3, the DNA is TGCGCCAGCAGCTTGCTTGGAAGTCTGAGAGCTTTAGATACGCAGTATTTT. Its translation: CASSLLGSLRALDTQYF. Full variable domain (rest looked up from reference TRBV5-1 and TRBJ2-3): KAGVTQTPRYLIKTRGQQVTLSCSPISGHRSVSWYQQTPGQGLQFLFEYFSETQRNKGNFPGRFSGRQFSNSRSEMNVSTLELGDSALYLCASSLLGSLRALDTQYFGPGTRLTVL.